A selection of T cell receptor beta chains follows, all from one sample in a study of cytomegalovirus exposure and HLA in healthy donors. Using immunoSEQ multiplex PCR, the repertoire was profiled, and TCRdb retains in-frame clones only, with some absent. The table lists more than 150,000 clones, approximately 82% of them singletons. Specimen: PBMCs. Receptors were obtained from a woman in her fifties or sixties in good health and CMV-seropositive. Each CDR3 is given with its conserved first and last residue. The D gene is left open where the match is weak. Clone size, where shown, is once, few, many, or a class for clones that have expanded.

j_gene | v_gene | abundance | d_gene | CDR3nt | CDR3aa
TRBJ1-2 | TRBV6-5 | - | TRBD1 | TGTGCCAGCAGTTACCCTGGGACAGCTGCTAACTATGGCTACACCTTC | CASSYPGTAANYGYTF
TRBJ1-1 | TRBV10-3 | - | - | TGTGCCATCAATTCCGGAGGGACTGAAGCTTTCTTT | CAINSGGTEAFF
TRBJ2-1 | TRBV4-3 | few | TRBD2 | TGCGCCAGCAGCCGCTCTAGCGGGGGAAACTCCTACAATGAGCAGTTCTTC | CASSRSSGGNSYNEQFF
TRBJ1-1 | TRBV29-1 | - | - | TGCAGCGTCCACGGGGAGCCTGAAGCTTTCTTT | CSVHGEPEAFF
TRBJ2-4 | TRBV11-2 | - | - | TGTGCCAGCAGCTTAATGAGGGGGACCAAAAACATTCAGTACTTC | CASSLMRGTKNIQYF
TRBJ2-7 | TRBV11-2 | once | - | TGTGCCAGCAGCTTTGTTGGAACAGGGAGCTCCGAGCAGTACTTC | CASSFVGTGSSEQYF
TRBJ2-7 | TRBV6-1 | - | - | TGTGCCAGCAGTTCAGGGCCACACTACGAGCAGTACTTC | CASSSGPHYEQYF
TRBJ1-1 | TRBV27 | - | TRBD1 | TGTGCCAGCAGTTTAAGCCGGACAGGGTCTATGAACACTGAAGCTTTCTTT | CASSLSRTGSMNTEAFF
TRBJ2-2 | TRBV10-2 | - | TRBD2 | TGCGCCAGCAGTGTAATTCCGGGACTAGCAACGAACACCGGGGAGCTGTTTTTT | CASSVIPGLATNTGELFF
TRBJ2-1 | TRBV9 | few | TRBD2 | TGTGCCAGCAGCGCTCCTAAAGCGGGAGCCAACAATGAGCAGTTCTTC | CASSAPKAGANNEQFF
TRBJ1-2 | TRBV6-5 | few | TRBD1 | TGTGCCAGCAGTCAAGGGACAGTCAGCTATGGCTACACCTTC | CASSQGTVSYGYTF
TRBJ1-5 | TRBV15 | few | TRBD1 | TGTGCCACCGCACGGGACAGGGGGATCAGTCAGCCCCAGCATTTT | CATARDRGISQPQHF
TRBJ2-4 | TRBV11-2 | - | TRBD2 | TGTGCCAGCAGCCCCAAGACTAGCCCAGCCAAAAACATTCAGTACTTC | CASSPKTSPAKNIQYF
TRBJ1-2 | TRBV4-1 | - | - | TGCGCCAGCAGCCAAGATAGTACGGGATACTATGGCTACACCTTC | CASSQDSTGYYGYTF
TRBJ2-6 | TRBV7-8 | few | TRBD1 | TGTGCCAGCAGCGCGGACAGGCTTAGCTCTGGGGCCAACGTCCTGACTTTC | CASSADRLSSGANVLTF
TRBJ2-3 | TRBV30 | - | - | TGTGCCTGGAGTCCCCCGCCGGCAGATACGCAGTATTTT | CAWSPPPADTQYF
TRBJ2-3 | TRBV6-1 | - | - | TGTGCCAGCAGTGGCCGACAGACGATCACAGATACGCAGTATTTT | CASSGRQTITDTQYF
TRBJ1-1 | TRBV30 | - | - | TGTGCCTGGGGTGGGGTTGCGGTGAGCACTGAAGCTTTCTTT | CAWGGVAVSTEAFF
TRBJ1-3 | TRBV7-8 | - | - | TGTGCCAGCAGCCTGGGACACAACTCTGGAAACACCATATATTTT | CASSLGHNSGNTIYF
TRBJ1-1 | TRBV6-5 | once | - | TGTGCCAGCAATAAGGGGCGGGGGACTGAAGCTTTCTTT | CASNKGRGTEAFF
TRBJ1-2 | TRBV7-9 | once | TRBD1 | TGTGCCACACAGGGGGCTAACTATGGCTACACCTTC | CATQGANYGYTF
TRBJ2-2 | TRBV4-2 | - | TRBD2 | TGTGCCAGCAGCCAAGATTCAGCGGGGGGGCCTCGGACCGGGGAGCTGTTTTTT | CASSQDSAGGPRTGELFF
TRBJ2-3 | TRBV7-9 | - | TRBD1 | TGTGCCAGCAGCTTAGCGAGGGGGCAAGATACGCAGTATTTT | CASSLARGQDTQYF
TRBJ1-2 | TRBV7-2 | - | - | TGTGCCAGCAGCTCTCAACGGAAACAGGGCGAAGAGGGCTACACCTTC | CASSSQRKQGEEGYTF
TRBJ2-1 | TRBV7-9 | - | - | TGTGCCAGCAGCTTAGGGTCGGGGGACAATGAGCAGTTCTTC | CASSLGSGDNEQFF
TRBJ1-1 | TRBV6-6 | - | - | TGTGCCAGCAGTGCCACGGGACAGAACACTGAAGCTTTCTTT | CASSATGQNTEAFF
TRBJ2-1 | TRBV6-5 | - | - | TGTGCCAGCAGTTACTCGAGTGTAGGAGACAATGAGCAGTTCTTC | CASSYSSVGDNEQFF